The rows below give T cell receptor beta chains drawn from one sample of a study of blood T cell repertoires in COVID-19. The assay was immunoSEQ multiplex PCR, and TCRdb's table has in-frame clones only and misses some. The sample gives about 180,000 clones, 88% of which show up once; about 8.4% is in the top ten. The sample taken for sequencing was PBMCs or T cells enriched from blood (not recorded which). The receptors derive from a woman aged 18-35 years who had recovered from COVID-19. The CDR3 runs from the conserved cysteine through the conserved F or W. The D gene is left open where the match is weak. Only some rows state a clone size, as once, few, many or a class for expanded clones.

v_call: TRBV30
j_call: TRBJ2-7
d_call: NA
clone_size: NA
cdr3_aa: CALGPTGTIHEQYF
cdr3_nt: TGTGCCTTGGGACCCACCGGGACAATACACGAGCAGTACTTC

v_call: TRBV7-9
j_call: TRBJ2-7
d_call: NA
clone_size: NA
cdr3_aa: CASSHHPGVSENYEQYF
cdr3_nt: TGTGCCAGCAGCCACCATCCAGGGGTATCGGAAAACTACGAGCAGTACTTC

v_call: TRBV10-3
j_call: TRBJ1-2
d_call: NA
clone_size: few
cdr3_aa: CAISEPETGNYGYTF
cdr3_nt: TGTGCCATCAGTGAGCCGGAGACAGGCAACTATGGCTACACCTTC

v_call: TRBV20-1
j_call: TRBJ1-6
d_call: NA
clone_size: few
cdr3_aa: CSARDEQAHF
cdr3_nt: TGCAGTGCTAGAGATGAGCAGGCTCACTTT

v_call: TRBV9
j_call: TRBJ2-2
d_call: TRBD2
clone_size: few
cdr3_aa: CASSVLAGGNTGELFF
cdr3_nt: TGTGCCAGCAGCGTCTTAGCGGGAGGAAACACCGGGGAGCTGTTTTTT

v_call: TRBV5-1
j_call: TRBJ1-5
d_call: NA
clone_size: few
cdr3_aa: CAILGGQPQHF
cdr3_nt: TGCGCCATACTCGGGGGTCAGCCCCAGCATTTT

v_call: TRBV4-2
j_call: TRBJ2-1
d_call: NA
clone_size: NA
cdr3_aa: CASSQDSASSFREQFF
cdr3_nt: TGTGCCAGCAGCCAAGATTCGGCTAGCAGCTTTAGGGAGCAGTTCTTC

v_call: TRBV6-5
j_call: TRBJ1-1
d_call: NA
clone_size: NA
cdr3_aa: CASSDLRGGKTEAFF
cdr3_nt: TGTGCCAGCAGCGATTTGAGGGGGGGGAAAACTGAAGCTTTCTTT

v_call: TRBV5-1
j_call: TRBJ1-3
d_call: NA
clone_size: NA
cdr3_aa: CASSLVSSGGNTIYF
cdr3_nt: TGCGCCAGCAGCTTGGTGAGCAGCGGAGGAAACACCATATATTTT

v_call: TRBV6-5
j_call: TRBJ1-1
d_call: NA
clone_size: NA
cdr3_aa: CAILRNTEAFF
cdr3_nt: TGTGCCATTCTCAGGAACACTGAAGCTTTCTTT

v_call: TRBV28
j_call: TRBJ1-5
d_call: NA
clone_size: few
cdr3_aa: CASSSGPRGMGNQPQHF
cdr3_nt: TGTGCCAGCAGTTCCGGGCCCAGGGGTATGGGCAATCAGCCCCAGCATTTT

v_call: TRBV25-1
j_call: TRBJ1-1
d_call: TRBD1
clone_size: NA
cdr3_aa: CASTGTGESEAFF
cdr3_nt: TGTGCCAGCACCGGGACAGGGGAATCTGAAGCTTTCTTT

v_call: TRBV2
j_call: TRBJ2-1
d_call: TRBD2
clone_size: NA
cdr3_aa: CASSEAGTSGRANEQFF
cdr3_nt: TGTGCCAGCAGTGAAGCAGGGACTAGCGGGAGGGCCAATGAGCAGTTCTTC

v_call: TRBV5-1
j_call: TRBJ2-7
d_call: TRBD1
clone_size: few
cdr3_aa: CASSLDTGGEQYF
cdr3_nt: TGCGCCAGCAGCTTGGATACAGGGGGCGAGCAGTACTTC

v_call: TRBV18
j_call: TRBJ2-5
d_call: NA
clone_size: NA
cdr3_aa: CASSPATGEGQETQYF
cdr3_nt: TGTGCCAGCTCACCAGCGACAGGGGAGGGTCAAGAGACCCAGTACTTC

v_call: TRBV7-9
j_call: TRBJ2-7
d_call: TRBD2
clone_size: few
cdr3_aa: CASSLPSGASYEQYF
cdr3_nt: TGTGCCAGCAGCTTACCTAGCGGGGCCTCCTACGAGCAGTACTTC

v_call: TRBV7-8
j_call: TRBJ1-6
d_call: NA
clone_size: NA
cdr3_aa: CASSSNRDSPLHF
cdr3_nt: TGTGCCAGCAGCTCCAACAGGGACTCACCCCTCCACTTT

v_call: TRBV19
j_call: TRBJ1-1
d_call: NA
clone_size: NA
cdr3_aa: CASSTIEGRTNTEAFF
cdr3_nt: TGTGCCAGTAGTACTATAGAGGGCAGGACGAACACTGAAGCTTTCTTT

v_call: TRBV27
j_call: TRBJ2-5
d_call: TRBD1
clone_size: NA
cdr3_aa: CASGQGRQETQYF
cdr3_nt: TGTGCCAGCGGACAGGGCCGGCAAGAGACCCAGTACTTC

v_call: TRBV5-1
j_call: TRBJ1-4
d_call: TRBD1
clone_size: NA
cdr3_aa: CASNQEGQSGKLFF
cdr3_nt: TGCGCCAGCAACCAAGAGGGACAGTCGGGAAAACTGTTTTTT

v_call: TRBV7-2
j_call: TRBJ1-5
d_call: NA
clone_size: NA
cdr3_aa: CASSYRLGQPQHF
cdr3_nt: TGTGCCAGCAGCTACCGCCTTGGCCAGCCCCAGCATTTT

v_call: TRBV11-2
j_call: TRBJ2-1
d_call: NA
clone_size: NA
cdr3_aa: CASSLETSYSSYNEQFF
cdr3_nt: TGTGCCAGCAGCTTAGAGACAAGCTACAGCTCCTACAATGAGCAGTTCTTC

v_call: TRBV28
j_call: TRBJ1-1
d_call: NA
clone_size: NA
cdr3_aa: CASSLGQKNTEAFF
cdr3_nt: TGTGCCAGCAGTTTGGGGCAGAAGAACACTGAAGCTTTCTTT

v_call: TRBV28
j_call: TRBJ2-4
d_call: TRBD1
clone_size: NA
cdr3_aa: CATEPTDKRGLKNIQYF
cdr3_nt: TGTGCCACCGAGCCTACCGACAAAAGGGGGCTAAAAAACATTCAGTACTTC

v_call: TRBV5-1
j_call: TRBJ2-7
d_call: NA
clone_size: few
cdr3_aa: CASSSGTLYEQYF
cdr3_nt: TGCGCCAGCAGCTCCGGGACACTATACGAGCAGTACTTC

v_call: TRBV5-5
j_call: TRBJ1-6
d_call: NA
clone_size: NA
cdr3_aa: CASSLTSMRDYNSPLHF
cdr3_nt: TGTGCCAGCAGCTTGACGTCCATGCGGGATTATAATTCACCCCTCCACTTT

v_call: TRBV7-9
j_call: TRBJ2-3
d_call: TRBD2
clone_size: NA
cdr3_aa: CASSLGLAVPDTQYF
cdr3_nt: TGTGCCAGCAGCCTTGGACTAGCAGTGCCAGATACGCAGTATTTT

v_call: TRBV7-8
j_call: TRBJ1-1
d_call: NA
clone_size: NA
cdr3_aa: CASSLSELYTEAFF
cdr3_nt: TGTGCCAGCAGCTTATCTGAGTTATACACTGAAGCTTTCTTT

v_call: TRBV27
j_call: TRBJ1-5
d_call: TRBD1
clone_size: NA
cdr3_aa: CASSQTGTSNQPQHF
cdr3_nt: TGTGCCAGCAGCCAGACAGGGACTAGCAATCAGCCCCAGCATTTT

v_call: TRBV7-8
j_call: TRBJ1-5
d_call: NA
clone_size: NA
cdr3_aa: CASSLGSDQPQHF
cdr3_nt: TGTGCCAGCAGCTTAGGCAGTGATCAGCCCCAGCATTTT

v_call: TRBV28
j_call: TRBJ1-5
d_call: TRBD1
clone_size: NA
cdr3_aa: CASSPGTGFLWSQPQHF
cdr3_nt: TGTGCCAGCAGCCCCGGGACAGGGTTTTTGTGGAGTCAGCCCCAGCATTTT

v_call: TRBV7-3
j_call: TRBJ2-6
d_call: NA
clone_size: once
cdr3_aa: CASSLTGELSGANVLTF
cdr3_nt: TGTGCCAGCAGCTTAACTGGGGAGCTCTCTGGGGCCAACGTCCTGACTTTC

v_call: TRBV5-6
j_call: TRBJ2-5
d_call: TRBD2
clone_size: NA
cdr3_aa: CASSFGLVGETQYF
cdr3_nt: TGTGCCAGCAGCTTTGGACTAGTGGGAGAGACCCAGTACTTC

v_call: TRBV7-9
j_call: TRBJ1-4
d_call: NA
clone_size: NA
cdr3_aa: CASSLNPSEKLFF
cdr3_nt: TGTGCCAGCAGCTTAAACCCGAGTGAAAAACTGTTTTTT

v_call: TRBV18
j_call: TRBJ1-1
d_call: NA
clone_size: NA
cdr3_aa: CASSTSRTGFNTEAFF
cdr3_nt: TGTGCCAGCTCAACGTCCCGCACAGGCTTCAACACTGAAGCTTTCTTT

v_call: TRBV15
j_call: TRBJ2-7
d_call: TRBD1
clone_size: many
cdr3_aa: CATSRPPGQGLGEQYF
cdr3_nt: TGTGCCACCAGCAGACCACCGGGACAGGGCTTGGGGGAGCAGTACTTC

v_call: TRBV2
j_call: TRBJ2-5
d_call: NA
clone_size: NA
cdr3_aa: CAVMGAGAQETQYF
cdr3_nt: TGTGCCGTGATGGGGGCGGGGGCCCAAGAGACCCAGTACTTC

v_call: TRBV4-1
j_call: TRBJ1-5
d_call: NA
clone_size: NA
cdr3_aa: CASSQGQVQPQHF
cdr3_nt: TGCGCCAGCAGCCAAGGGCAGGTTCAGCCCCAGCATTTT

v_call: TRBV28
j_call: TRBJ2-7
d_call: TRBD2
clone_size: NA
cdr3_aa: CASSLRAGESSYEQYF
cdr3_nt: TGTGCCAGCAGTTTAAGGGCGGGAGAAAGCTCCTACGAGCAGTACTTC

v_call: TRBV7-2
j_call: TRBJ1-6
d_call: TRBD1
clone_size: NA
cdr3_aa: CASSLLNRGQNSPLHF
cdr3_nt: TGTGCCAGCAGCCTATTAAACAGGGGACAGAATTCACCCCTCCACTTT

v_call: TRBV10-3
j_call: TRBJ1-6
d_call: NA
clone_size: NA
cdr3_aa: CAISGQNSPLHF
cdr3_nt: TGTGCCATCAGTGGACAGAATTCACCCCTCCACTTT

v_call: TRBV25-1
j_call: TRBJ1-1
d_call: NA
clone_size: NA
cdr3_aa: CASSYAGVSNTEAFF
cdr3_nt: TGTGCCAGCAGCTACGCGGGGGTTTCGAACACTGAAGCTTTCTTT